This TCR beta chain was profiled in a study of cytomegalovirus exposure and HLA in healthy donors. The CDR3 loop spans 14 amino acids. In germline, CDR1 is SGHRS, CDR2 YFSETQ. Trimming took 3 bases from V and 0 from J, leaving 9 bases between them. Study results and limitations: Productive rates of about 87% or about 30% were seen for most TCR beta V segments in an earlier analysis. One variant, a missense change in DCLRE1C, was linked in a later analysis to TCR beta V- and J-gene trimming.

PCR was performed using 60 Vbeta and 13 Jbeta primers. Data came from immunoSEQ multiplex PCR; TCRdb stores just in-frame clones and leaves some out. This sample's clone table lists just under 65,000 clones. As for this clone: Its antigen remains unknown. Other DNA sequences from this sample encode an identical CDR3 as well.

The TCR sequence derives from a boy younger than 18 in good health and CMV-seronegative. This chain links TRBV5-1 with TRBJ1-1, with a weak D call TRBD1 (6 bases). Sequenced: PBMCs. CDR3: CASSSTGMNTEAFF. DNA of the CDR3: TGCGCCAGCAGCTCGACAGGTATGAACACTGAAGCTTTCTTT. The full variable domain, with the rest looked up from reference TRBV5-1 and TRBJ1-1, is KAGVTQTPRYLIKTRGQQVTLSCSPISGHRSVSWYQQTPGQGLQFLFEYFSETQRNKGNFPGRFSGRQFSNSRSEMNVSTLELGDSALYLCASSSTGMNTEAFFGQGTRLTVV.